The 10 T cell receptor beta chains below come from one sample, sequenced in a study of blood T cell repertoires in COVID-19. Using immunoSEQ multiplex PCR, the repertoire was profiled, and TCRdb retains in-frame clones only, with some absent. The sample includes over 150,000 clones, about 86% seen only once; the top ten take about 29%. The sample consisted of peripheral blood. The receptors were gathered from a woman in her sixties with acute or convalescent COVID-19.

The chain uses TRBV6-5 and TRBJ2-1; D is possibly TRBD2 (5 bases). V was trimmed by 0 bases and J by 7 bases, leaving 16 bases between them. Germline loops: CDR1 MNHEY, CDR2 SVGAGI. The CDR3 sequence is 16 residues long. CDR3 amino acids: CASSYSGSVSVNEQFF. The CDR3 DNA sequence: TGTGCCAGCAGTTACTCGGGGTCCGTTAGCGTAAATGAGCAGTTCTTC.

This clone came up a few times. The chain couples TRBV25-1 to TRBJ1-4; D gene uncertain. CDR1 is MGHDK, CDR2 SYGVNS, per germline. The CDR3 is made up of 16 amino acids. V lost 3 bases to trimming and J lost 1 base, with 12 bases between them. Here the CDR3 DNA reads TGTGCCAGCAGTGACTTCGCGGGCCTAACTAATGAAAAACTGTTTTTT. Its protein is CASSDFAGLTNEKLFF.

This clone was found once. The chain joins TRBV5-1 to TRBJ1-2, with 8 bases matching TRBD1. This CDR3 comprises 15 residues. Germline V gene lookup returns CDR1 SGHRS and CDR2 YFSETQ. The J segment lost 3 bases and the V segment lost 2 bases, leaving 6 bases of the junction unmatched. In DNA form, the CDR3 reads TGCGCCAGCAGCTTCTCAGGGGGCGATTACTATGGCTACACCTTC. Translated: CASSFSGGDYYGYTF.

The rearrangement joins TRBV2 to TRBJ2-5, with D possibly being TRBD2 (6 bases). V lost 4 bases to trimming and J lost 3 bases, with 18 bases between them. Germline CDR1 is SNHLY and CDR2 is FYNNEI. The CDR3 spans 16 residues. The CDR3: CASSVGGHPQKETQYF. The CDR3 DNA follows: TGTGCCAGCAGTGTGGGAGGACACCCCCAGAAAGAGACCCAGTACTTC.

The CDR3, as DNA: TGTGCCAGCAGTGGTTGGCAGAACACTGAAGCTTTCTTT. It specifies CASSGWQNTEAFF. The chain employs TRBV25-1 and TRBJ1-1, with no clear D. This CDR3 comprises 13 residues. The V gene's germline CDR1 is MGHDK and CDR2 SYGVNS. Trimming took off 4 bases at V and 1 base at J, with 7 bases between the two ends. The entire variable domain, with the rest obtained from reference TRBV25-1 and TRBJ1-1, is as follows: EADIYQTPRYLVIGTGKKITLECSQTMGHDKMYWYQQDPGMELHLIHYSYGVNSTEKGDLSSESTVSRIRTEHFPLTLESARPSHTSQYLCASSGWQNTEAFFGQGTRLTVV.

This chain uses TRBV7-2 with TRBJ2-5; D ambiguous. CDR3 size: 13 residues. Trimming cost V 3 bases and J 0 bases, with 5 bases left between them. CDR1 and CDR2 (germline): SGHTA, FQGNSA. The CDR3 region is CASSFSYQETQYF. CDR3 coding DNA: TGTGCCAGCAGCTTCTCGTACCAAGAGACCCAGTACTTC.

The rearrangement joins TRBV7-9 to TRBJ2-3, with 10 bases lining up with TRBD1. Germline V gene sequence: CDR1 SEHNR, CDR2 FQNEAQ (reference sequence). The CDR3 totals 17 residues. V lost 2 bases and J lost 0; bases outside the gene matches: 5. The CDR3 coding sequence is TGTGCCAGCAGCTTATGGGACAGGGGAAGCAGCACAGATACGCAGTATTTT. Translated: CASSLWDRGSSTDTQYF.

This clone was seen once. This rearrangement joins TRBV19 to TRBJ1-1; D may be TRBD1 (5 bases). Germline-derived CDR1 and CDR2 are LNHDA and SQIVND (reference sequence). V was shortened by 0 bases and J by 0 bases, with 8 bases between the two germline ends. The CDR3 runs 15 residues. CDR3 protein: CASSIEDILNTEAFF. CDR3 nucleotides: TGTGCCAGTAGTATAGAGGACATATTGAACACTGAAGCTTTCTTT.

This clone was detected only a few times. The chain recombines TRBV10-3 with TRBJ1-1, with D tentatively TRBD1 (5 bases). Trimming took off 6 bases at V and 0 bases at J, with 14 bases between the two ends. CDR3 length equals 15 residues. In germline, CDR1 is ENHRY, CDR2 SYGVKD. The DNA for the CDR3 is TGTGCCATCAGGGGATTTGACAGTTTGAACACTGAAGCTTTCTTT. Amino acids: CAIRGFDSLNTEAFF.

This clone has a count of ten or more. V usage is TRBV10-2 and J usage is TRBJ2-5; 8 positions match TRBD1. V lost 7 bases to trimming and J lost 3 bases; unmatched junction nucleotides: 1. CDR3 length equals 12 residues. Germline loops: CDR1 WSHSY, CDR2 SAAADI. CDR3 DNA sequence: TGCGCCAGCATGACAGGGGAAGAGACCCAGTACTTC. This sequence encodes CASMTGEETQYF.